The T cell receptor beta chain described here comes from a study of cytomegalovirus exposure and HLA in healthy donors. Study-wide findings and caveats: Within the 95 to 150 validation repertoires, first-cohort TCR clusters tended to co-occur, according to a later analysis. Specificity of a few CMV-associated chains for CMV antigens was verified in vitro. The classifier was said to identify cytomegalovirus status with high specificity and sensitivity.

Germline loops: CDR1 LGHNA, CDR2 YNFKEQ. CDR3 length: 15 amino acids. The V gene end was trimmed by 0 bases and the J gene end by 3 bases; junction bases not matched to a gene: 0. Assay: immunoSEQ multiplex PCR; the TCRdb copy retains only in-frame clones and omits some. The sample lists about 73,000 clones; around nine tenths were seen once. For this clone: The antigen remains undetermined.

The V and J genes are TRBV4-2 and TRBJ2-1; 9 nucleotides line up with TRBD2. The TCR was taken from a woman between 18 and 29 years old in good health and CMV-seropositive. Sequencing input: PBMCs. CDR3 coding DNA: TGTGCCAGCAGCCAAGATAGCGGGAGCTACAATGAGCAGTTCTTC. As protein: CASSQDSGSYNEQFF.